The next 30 T cell receptor beta chains were all read from a single sample in a study of T-cell reconstitution after alpha-beta-depleted transplantation in children. This sample's TCRbeta library carried unique molecular identifier barcodes. From the PCR reads, TCRdb called clonotypes with MiXCR, one entry per CDR3 protein. In the table there are a few hundred thousand distinct CDR3 sequences, roughly 10% of which are singletons. The sequenced sample was peripheral blood, obtained 180 days after TCRalphabeta/CD19-depleted stem cell transplant. These receptors all come from a male patient aged 2 to 9 who had a stem cell transplant for chronic granulomatous disease, so the T cells may come from the graft donor.

This clonotype was recorded many times. This chain joins TRBV12-3 or TRBV12-4 and TRBJ2-5; tentatively, D is TRBD1 or TRBD2 (5 bases each). The CDR3 runs to 13 residues. With 5 bases removed from V and 4 bases from J, the gap between germline ends came to 11 bases. The CDR3 reads CASSPTGRETQYF. The CDR3 bases are TGTGCCAGCAGTCCCACGGGACGAGAGACCCAGTACTTC.

In its sample, this clonotype was seen many times. A junction end diverges from the germline sequence, so it may reflect a read error. The rearrangement links TRBV7-9 to TRBJ1-4; 8 bases line up with TRBD1. Germline V gene data show CDR1 as SEHNR and CDR2 as FQNEAQ (reference sequence). CDR3 length: 16 residues. In DNA, the CDR3 is TGTGCCAGCAGCCGCCGCGAAACAGGGGGTTACGAAAAACTGTTCTTT. Residues: CASSRRETGGYEKLFF.

Many counts were recorded for this clonotype. The V and J genes are TRBV28 and TRBJ1-5; unclear D gene. The V end was cut by 3 bases, the J end by 3 bases, with 12 bases between. Looked up from germline, CDR1 is MDHEN and CDR2 is SYDVKM. CDR3 length: 15 residues. Here the CDR3 reads CASSFYGLVNQPQHF. CDR3 DNA: TGTGCCAGCAGTTTTTACGGACTGGTCAATCAGCCCCAGCATTTT.

This clonotype was recorded at least ten times. The chain has TRBV2 and TRBJ2-1, with D perhaps TRBD2 (6 bases). Trimming took off 5 bases at V and 2 bases at J, with 19 bases between the two ends. This CDR3 is built from 17 residues. The germline V gene encodes CDR1 SNHLY and CDR2 FYNNEI. Written as DNA, the CDR3 is TGTGCCAGCAGTTTGACTTCCGGGACTCGAACCTACAATGAGCAGTTCTTC. This codes for CASSLTSGTRTYNEQFF.

This clonotype occurred a few times. V is TRBV5-1 and J is TRBJ2-7; D is possibly TRBD1 (6 bases). Germline V gene lookup returns CDR1 SGHRS and CDR2 YFSETQ. V was cut by 0 bases and J by 1 base, with 14 bases left in between. This CDR3 contains 16 residues. This chain's CDR3 is CASSLAGTPKSYEQYF. For the CDR3, the DNA is TGCGCCAGCAGCTTGGCCGGGACACCGAAATCCTACGAGCAGTACTTC.

This clonotype showed up many times. The CDR3 nucleotides read TGTGCCAGCAGTACCTCCTCCGGGACCGTCAAAAGGTCCTACGAGCAGTACTTC. Amino acid sequence: CASSTSSGTVKRSYEQYF. The chain links TRBV28 to TRBJ2-7; D is possibly TRBD1 or TRBD2 (5 bases each). The germline CDR1 and CDR2 sequences are MDHEN and SYDVKM. V shed 5 bases and J shed 1 base, with 24 bases lying between them. The CDR3 has 18 residues.

Remarks on this clonotype: Given a much more abundant clone one base away, this may be a read error. The DNA of the CDR3 is TGCAGCGCCACACCCGGACAGGGAAGCACAGATACGCAGTATTTT. Its protein is CSATPGQGSTDTQYF. The chain combines TRBV29-1 with TRBJ2-3; 8 positions match TRBD1. Trimming took 7 bases from V and 0 from J; bases not matched to a gene: 9. The CDR3 extends over 15 amino acids. The germline V gene has CDR1 SQVTM and CDR2 ANQGSEA.

This clonotype appeared a single time. The CDR3 here is CASSLRSYEQFF. The CDR3 region has the DNA TGTGCCAGCAGCTTGCGGTCCTACGAGCAGTTCTTC. The rearrangement joins TRBV7-9 to TRBJ2-1; D uncertain. The CDR3 covers 12 residues. Germline V CDR1 and CDR2: SEHNR, FQNEAQ (reference sequence). The ends were cut back, 3 bases at V and 10 bases at J, with 10 bases in the middle.

Comment on this clonotype: A read error may explain this, as a much larger clone is one base away. CDR3 residues: CGSSLWAGVTYEQYF. DNA for the CDR3: TGTGGCAGCAGTTTATGGGCAGGGGTTACCTACGAGCAGTACTTC. The chain has TRBV27 and TRBJ2-7; a possible D gene is TRBD1 (6 bases). The germline V gene encodes CDR1 MNHEY and CDR2 SMNVEV (reference sequence). The CDR3 is 15 residues long.

Many counts were recorded for this clonotype. The rearrangement links TRBV27 to TRBJ2-1; TRBD2 agrees at 9 bases. The germline CDR1 and CDR2 sequences are MNHEY and SMNVEV (reference sequence). This CDR3 region has 14 residues. J was trimmed by 9 bases and V by 3 bases; bases with no gene match: 6. The CDR3 DNA reads TGTGCCAGCAGTTTGGCGGGAGGGCTTAGTGAGCAGTTCTTC. This translates into CASSLAGGLSEQFF.

This clonotype was counted ten times or more. The chain couples TRBV5-1 to TRBJ2-2; TRBD2 aligns across 9 bases. The CDR3 loop spans 16 amino acids. Germline V gene sequence: CDR1 SGHRS, CDR2 YFSETQ. J was trimmed by 1 base and V by 2 bases; bases with no gene match: 3. As DNA, the CDR3 is TGCGCCAGCAGCTTCTCTAGCGGGGTGAACACCGGGGAGCTGTTTTTT. Its translation: CASSFSSGVNTGELFF.

This clonotype was detected many times. V is TRBV28 and J is TRBJ2-7, with 7 bases fitting TRBD2. The ends lost 6 bases at V and 3 bases at J; junction bases unmatched: 5. The CDR3 runs to 13 residues. Germline CDR1 and CDR2: MDHEN and SYDVKM. As DNA, the CDR3 is TGTGCCAGCAGCAACCTAGCGGACTACGAGCAGTACTTC. Protein: CASSNLADYEQYF.

In the case of this clonotype: A much larger clone lies a single base off, so this may be a read error. V gene TRBV5-1 combines with J gene TRBJ2-5; TRBD1 agrees at 9 bases. CDR3 size: 15 residues. CDR1 is SGHRS and CDR2 is YFSETQ in the germline V gene. CDR3 residues: CASGLGQGPRETQYF. The CDR3 DNA is TGCGCCAGCGGCTTGGGACAGGGCCCCCGGGAGACCCAGTACTTC.

The V and J genes are TRBV7-2 and TRBJ2-7; D gene ambiguous. The CDR3 spans 15 residues. V gave up 4 bases and J gave up 5 bases, with 18 bases separating them. Germline CDR1 and CDR2: SGHTA and FQGNSA. CDR3 residues: CASSSQTARWNEQYF. CDR3 sequence (DNA): TGTGCCAGCAGCTCACAAACCGCCCGTTGGAACGAGCAGTACTTC.

This clonotype was seen ten or more times. V is TRBV7-9 and J is TRBJ2-3, with a possible D match to TRBD2 (6 bases). Germline-derived CDR1 and CDR2 are SEHNR and FQNEAQ (reference sequence). V was cut by 6 bases and J by 2 bases, with 12 bases left in between. The CDR3 runs to 14 residues. CDR3 residues: CASRLAPLTDTQYF. The CDR3 DNA is TGTGCCAGCAGGCTAGCGCCTCTCACAGATACGCAGTATTTT.

This clonotype was counted ten times or more. CDR3 coding DNA: TGTGCCAGCAGTTTCATCGGGGCAGATACGCAGTATTTT. Translating gives CASSFIGADTQYF. The V gene is TRBV12-3 or TRBV12-4, the J gene TRBJ2-3; D is perhaps TRBD2 (5 bases). The CDR3 contains 13 residues. The germline V and J ends were trimmed by 3 bases and 4 bases, with 8 bases remaining between them.

Many counts were recorded for this clonotype. The chain joins TRBV18 to TRBJ2-3; 8 nucleotides line up with TRBD1. Germline-derived CDR1 and CDR2 are KGHSH and LQKENI. The CDR3 is made up of 15 amino acids. V dropped 4 bases and J dropped 7; count of bases not matched to a gene: 10. Here the CDR3 reads CASSQAPGGMNTQYF. The CDR3 DNA sequence: TGTGCCAGCTCACAGGCCCCAGGGGGCATGAATACGCAGTATTTT.

This clonotype was detected many times. The chain couples TRBV6-9 to TRBJ2-2; D remains ambiguous. Trimming cost V 10 bases and J 4 bases, with 7 bases left between them. The CDR3 totals 11 residues. Germline loops: CDR1 MNHGY, CDR2 SVAAGI. CDR3 DNA sequence: TGTGCCACCCAGAGCACCGGGGAGCTGTTTTTT. It is translated as CATQSTGELFF.

The chain joins TRBV5-6 to TRBJ2-2; TRBD2 matches 9 bases. V trimming: 3 bases; J trimming: 0 bases; junction bases outside the gene matches: 3. The CDR3 sequence is 16 residues long. CDR1 is SGHDT and CDR2 is YYEEEE in the germline V gene. CDR3 region: CASSYSGSPNTGELFF. CDR3 nucleotides: TGTGCCAGCAGCTATAGCGGGAGTCCGAACACCGGGGAGCTGTTTTTT.

This clonotype was observed a few times. The chain is built from TRBV29-1 and TRBJ2-3; TRBD1 matches 8 bases. The ends lost 4 bases at V and 0 bases at J; junction bases unmatched: 3. The CDR3 length is 14 residues. CDR1 is SQVTM and CDR2 is ANQGSEA in the germline V gene. This chain's CDR3 is CSVVQGGSTDTQYF. The CDR3 DNA sequence: TGCAGCGTTGTACAGGGGGGTAGCACAGATACGCAGTATTTT.

This clonotype appeared a few times. The gene calls are TRBV14 and TRBJ2-3, with D perhaps matching TRBD1 or TRBD2 (5 bases each). CDR3 length: 13 amino acids. V lost 4 bases and J 6 bases, leaving 11 bases between the germline ends. Germline assignment: CDR1 SGHDN and CDR2 FVKESK. CDR3 sequence (DNA): TGTGCCAGCAGCCTCCGGGACGCCGATACGCAGTATTTT. It encodes CASSLRDADTQYF.

This clonotype has at least ten counts. The V gene is TRBV27, the J gene TRBJ2-5, with 15 bases aligning to TRBD2. Germline trimming cut 4 bases from V and 4 bases from J; bases unmatched to any gene: 4. CDR1 and CDR2 (germline): MNHEY, SMNVEV (reference sequence). The CDR3 length is 16 residues. CDR3 DNA sequence: TGTGCCAGCAGTTCTCCGGGACTAGCGGGAGGAGAGACCCAGTACTTC. Protein product: CASSSPGLAGGETQYF.

The chain carries TRBV6-2 or TRBV6-3 and TRBJ2-7; 8 nucleotides line up with TRBD1. The germline V gene encodes CDR1 MNHEY and CDR2 SVGEGT. With V trimmed by 4 bases and J by 1 base, 6 bases remained unmatched. The CDR3 spans 15 residues. This chain's CDR3 is CASSFLQGGSYEQYF. The CDR3 region has the DNA TGTGCCAGCAGTTTCCTACAGGGGGGTTCCTACGAGCAGTACTTC.

This clonotype was recorded many times. The V and J genes are TRBV20-1 and TRBJ1-2; unclear D gene. Germline V gives CDR1 DFQATT, CDR2 SNEGSKA (reference sequence). The CDR3 totals 13 residues. Trimming removed 3 bases from V and 8 bases from J, with 16 bases in between. The CDR3 bases are TGCAGTGCTAGCGATCCCCTTCTGGGAGGCTACACCTTC. Translating gives CSASDPLLGGYTF.

This clonotype was seen at least ten times. The chain combines TRBV5-4 with TRBJ2-1, with 9 bases fitting TRBD2. V lost 3 bases, J lost 6 bases, and 7 bases stayed unmatched. The CDR3 has 15 residues. Looked up from germline, CDR1 is SGHNT and CDR2 is YYREEE (reference sequence). The CDR3 protein is CASSSPGLAGNEQFF. CDR3 sequence (DNA): TGTGCCAGCAGCTCTCCGGGACTAGCAGGCAATGAGCAGTTCTTC.

Concerning this clonotype itself: The CDR3 does not end in the conserved phenylalanine or tryptophan, so this is likely a read error. The chain joins TRBV4-3 to TRBJ2-3; D not certain. This CDR3 comprises 13 residues. Germline V lookup: CDR1 LGHNA, CDR2 YSLEER. Trimming shortened V by 0 bases and J by 4 bases, and 5 bases separated the two germline ends. This chain's CDR3 is CASSQDRPDTQYC. DNA for the CDR3: TGCGCCAGCAGCCAAGATCGCCCAGATACGCAGTATTGT.

This clonotype came up many times. V and J are TRBV25-1 and TRBJ2-2, with D tentatively TRBD2 (6 bases). The CDR3 runs 16 residues. Germline CDR1 reads MGHDK; CDR2 reads SYGVNS. V was trimmed by 4 bases and J by 4 bases, leaving 16 bases between them. CDR3 sequence (DNA): TGTGCCAGCAGTGGGTGGAGGGAAGAACTCACCGGGGAGCTGTTTTTT. Translation: CASSGWREELTGELFF.

Turning to this clonotype: A much larger clone sits a single nucleotide away, making a read error possible. The CDR3 bases are TGTGCCAGCAGCCCGACTTGGCTAGCGTCGAACACCGGGGAGCTGTTTTTT. Amino acid sequence: CASSPTWLASNTGELFF. This chain connects TRBV6-1 to TRBJ2-2; D perhaps matches TRBD2 (6 bases). The V end was cut by 6 bases, the J end by 0 bases, with 17 bases between. The CDR3 has 17 amino acids. Germline V CDR1 and CDR2: MNHNS, SASEGT.

Ten or more counts support this clonotype. V is TRBV20-1 and J is TRBJ2-7; 8 bases map to TRBD2. V shed 1 base, J shed 6 bases, and the junction held 2 bases outside the gene matches. Looked up from germline, CDR1 is DFQATT and CDR2 is SNEGSKA (reference sequence). This CDR3 comprises 12 residues. Here the CDR3 DNA reads TGCAGTGCTAGAGGACTAGCGACCGAGCAGTACTTC. Amino acid sequence: CSARGLATEQYF.

The V gene is TRBV5-4, the J gene TRBJ2-3; no clear D gene. Germline assignment: CDR1 SGHNT and CDR2 YYREEE (reference sequence). The V end was cut by 0 bases, the J end by 1 base, with 9 bases between. The length of the CDR3 is 15 residues. The CDR3 spells CASSLGAWGTDTQYF. Here the CDR3 DNA reads TGTGCCAGCAGCTTGGGGGCCTGGGGCACAGATACGCAGTATTTT.